The 7 T cell receptor beta chains below come from one sample, sequenced in a study of CD8 T cells in ankylosing spondylitis. General study findings and limits: What seemed typical of ankylosing spondylitis blood was a TCR beta motif built from several highly homologous variants.

These receptors lack a known antigen. TCRdb passed the 5' RACE reads through MiXCR, listing each CDR3 protein once. The sample lists more than 400,000 distinct CDR3 sequences, approximately 5% seen once, with roughly 3.5% in the top ten. The sample taken for sequencing was blood, either unsorted or a sorted T cell fraction (not recorded which). Receptors were obtained from a male donor with ankylosing spondylitis.

This clonotype was observed a few times. The V call is TRBV6-2 or TRBV6-3, the J call TRBJ2-3; no clear D. The V end was cut by 5 bases, the J end by 9 bases, with 15 bases between. In germline, CDR1 is MNHEY, CDR2 SVGEGT. The CDR3 covers 13 residues. The CDR3 protein is CASSPGPSKTQYF. The DNA for the CDR3 is TGTGCCAGCAGTCCCGGCCCCTCGAAGACGCAGTATTTT.

In its sample, this clonotype was seen a few times. This chain links TRBV6-1 with TRBJ1-1; no clear D gene. Per germline, CDR1 MNHNS and CDR2 SASEGT. This CDR3 is 13 amino acids long. Trimming removed 6 bases from V and 0 bases from J, with 8 bases in between. The CDR3: CASRAQLNTEAFF. DNA for the CDR3: TGTGCCAGCAGAGCCCAGTTGAACACTGAAGCTTTCTTT.

At least ten counts were recorded for this clonotype. The rearrangement uses TRBV7-8 and TRBJ2-7, with 14 nucleotides matching TRBD2. V shed 4 bases and J 0 bases; nucleotides not matched to a gene: 5. Germline loops: CDR1 SGHVS, CDR2 FQNEAQ. CDR3 length equals 17 residues. This CDR3 reads CASSSGTSGGSSYEQYF. As DNA, the CDR3 is TGTGCCAGCAGCTCCGGGACTAGCGGGGGCAGCTCCTACGAGCAGTACTTC.

This clonotype was counted between two and nine times. The genes are TRBV4-2 and TRBJ2-7, with 7 bases that match TRBD2. Losses at the gene ends were 4 bases for V and 2 bases for J; bases not matched to a gene: 11. Germline loops: CDR1 LGHNA, CDR2 YNFKEQ. The CDR3 sequence is 16 residues long. The CDR3 loop reads CASSLSSSGATYEQYF. The CDR3, as DNA: TGTGCCAGCAGCCTTTCTTCTAGCGGAGCCACCTACGAGCAGTACTTC.

This clonotype was observed a handful of times. This rearrangement joins TRBV7-2 to TRBJ2-7; a possible D gene is TRBD1 (5 bases). The CDR3 is made up of 17 amino acids. The germline V gene encodes CDR1 SGHTA and CDR2 FQGNSA. V was trimmed by 3 bases and J by 0 bases, leaving 18 bases between them. In nucleotides, the CDR3 is TGTGCCAGCAGCTTCGAGCAGGGCCCACCAAGCTCCTACGAGCAGTACTTC. It codes for CASSFEQGPPSSYEQYF. Full variable domain (missing parts from reference TRBV7-2 and TRBJ2-7): GAGVSQSPSNKVTEKGKDVELRCDPISGHTALYWYRQSLGQGLEFLIYFQGNSAPDKSGLPSDRFSAERTGGSVSTLTIQRTQQEDSAVYLCASSFEQGPPSSYEQYFGPGTRLTVT.

Only a few counts were recorded for this clonotype. This chain joins TRBV7-8 and TRBJ1-2; TRBD1 might be the D (6 bases). V was shortened by 9 bases and J by 3 bases, with 14 bases between the two germline ends. The CDR3 is 13 amino acids. Germline CDR1 SGHVS, CDR2 FQNEAQ. The CDR3 protein is CARSPDRYYGYTF. The DNA of the CDR3 is TGTGCCAGGAGCCCTGACAGGTACTATGGCTACACCTTC.

This clonotype was counted a few times. The genes are TRBV6-5 and TRBJ2-7; 9 bases are shared with TRBD1. The junction had 4 bases not matched to a gene; V was cut back by 11 bases and J by 2 bases. Germline V gives CDR1 MNHEY, CDR2 SVGAGI. This CDR3 spans 12 amino acids. As DNA, the CDR3 is TGTGCCGCCCGGGACAGGGCCTACGAGCAGTACTTC. Translation: CAARDRAYEQYF.